The 17 T cell receptor beta chains given below trace back to one sample, sequenced in a study of blood T cells in healthy people across ages. Sample-barcoded 5' priming and a J-beta primer mix drove a second PCR of about 7 to 12 cycles. TCRdb reprocessed the 5' RACE reads via MiXCR and lists one record per CDR3 protein. This sample has 630,000 or so distinct CDR3 sequences; approximately 29% occur once, and the top ten carry over 15%. The source material was blood. These receptor sequences come from a woman of 80 years or more in good health.

This clonotype was seen once. The rearrangement links TRBV25-1 to TRBJ1-1; D is possibly TRBD1 (6 bases). The CDR3 loop spans 13 amino acids. Trimming pared 0 bases from V and 6 bases from J, leaving 8 bases between. Looked up from germline, CDR1 is MGHDK and CDR2 is SYGVNS. This chain's CDR3 is CASSEYGGAEAFF. CDR3 nucleotides: TGTGCCAGCAGTGAATATGGGGGCGCTGAAGCTTTCTTT.

This clonotype was observed at least ten times. The chain joins TRBV20-1 to TRBJ2-7; D could derive from TRBD1 or TRBD2 (5 bases each). From germline, CDR1 is DFQATT and CDR2 SNEGSKA (reference sequence). The CDR3 contains 13 residues. Deletions cut 6 bases from V and 4 bases from J, with 16 bases between. The CDR3 reads CSAAWGITYEQYF. CDR3 sequence (DNA): TGCAGTGCCGCGTGGGGGATTACGTACGAGCAGTACTTC.

In regard to this clonotype: This may arise from a read error, as a much more abundant clone is one base away. This chain links TRBV28 with TRBJ2-5; 10 bases fit TRBD2. The length of the CDR3 is 15 residues. Germline V gene sequence: CDR1 MDHEN, CDR2 SYDVKM. V lost 8 bases, J lost 4 bases, and 10 bases stayed unmatched. The CDR3 coding sequence is TGTGCCAGCGGGGATAGCGGGGGGCCAGGAGAGACCCAGTACTTC. This gives the protein CASGDSGGPGETQYF. The full variable domain, its missing parts supplied by reference TRBV28 and TRBJ2-5, is DVKVTQSSRYLVKRTGEKVFLECVQDMDHENMFWYRQDPGLGLRLIYFSYDVKMKEKGDIPEGYSVSREKKERFSLILESASTNQTSMYLCASGDSGGPGETQYFGPGTRLLVL.

This clonotype was found many times. The chain couples TRBV7-8 to TRBJ1-5, with 7 nucleotides matching TRBD1. The V segment lost 5 bases and the J segment 2 bases; nucleotides outside the gene matches: 9. Germline assignment: CDR1 SGHVS and CDR2 FQNEAQ. The CDR3 contains 16 residues. Here the CDR3 DNA reads TGTGCCAGCAGCGGACAGACAGGGATGGGCAATCAGCCCCAGCATTTT. Residues: CASSGQTGMGNQPQHF.

In this sample, this clonotype turned up once. V and J are TRBV20-1 and TRBJ2-1, with a tentative D call TRBD2 (5 bases). The CDR3 consists of 16 residues. The V and J ends lost 6 bases and 2 bases respectively, with 20 bases between them. Germline loops: CDR1 DFQATT, CDR2 SNEGSKA (reference sequence). CDR3: CSATFRGRSTYNEQFF. The CDR3 nucleotides read TGCAGTGCGACTTTCCGAGGGAGAAGTACCTACAATGAGCAGTTCTTC.

The V gene is TRBV2, the J gene TRBJ1-2; 9 bases are shared with TRBD1. Germline CDR1 SNHLY, CDR2 FYNNEI. The CDR3 covers 16 residues. V lost 1 base and J lost 5; bases outside the gene matches: 8. As DNA, the CDR3 is TGTGCCAGCAGTGAAGAGTCCGGGACAGGGCGTTATGGCTACACCTTC. Encoded protein: CASSEESGTGRYGYTF. Drawing the rest from reference TRBV2 and TRBJ1-2, the complete variable domain is EPEVTQTPSHQVTQMGQEVILRCVPISNHLYFYWYRQILGQKVEFLVSFYNNEISEKSEIFDDQFSVERPDGSNFTLKIRSTKLEDSAMYFCASSEESGTGRYGYTFGSGTRLTVV.

V and J are TRBV2 and TRBJ2-7, with D possibly being TRBD1 (7 bases). V lost 5 bases, J lost 6 bases, and 17 bases lay in between. CDR1 SNHLY and CDR2 FYNNEI come from the germline V gene. CDR3 length: 14 residues. The CDR3, as DNA: TGTGCCAGCAGTTCCAGGGGGGTAGAGTCCGAGCAGTACTTC. Its translation: CASSSRGVESEQYF.

The gene calls are TRBV20-1 and TRBJ2-1, with TRBD2 matching over 13 bases. This CDR3 has 15 residues. Germline V CDR1 and CDR2: DFQATT, SNEGSKA (reference sequence). CDR3 residues: CSGKGTSGKQGEQFF. Here the CDR3 DNA reads TGCAGCGGAAAGGGGACTAGCGGGAAACAGGGTGAGCAGTTCTTC.

This clonotype was seen at least ten times. The rearrangement links TRBV20-1 to TRBJ2-1; the match to TRBD2 covers 7 bases. Germline CDR1 is DFQATT and CDR2 is SNEGSKA (reference sequence). Trimming took 6 bases from V and 0 from J; bases not matched to a gene: 8. The CDR3 is 15 residues long. The CDR3 DNA reads as TGCAGTGCCAAGGGCGGGGGAGGCTCCTACAATGAGCAGTTCTTC. It encodes CSAKGGGGSYNEQFF.

The chain links TRBV4-2 to TRBJ2-3; D is undetermined. Germline CDR1 and CDR2: LGHNA and YNFKEQ. CDR3 size: 13 residues. Trimming took off 7 bases at V and 6 bases at J, with 14 bases between the two ends. The CDR3 sequence: CASNQNPTDTQYF. The CDR3 nucleotides read TGTGCCAGCAACCAGAACCCCACGGATACGCAGTATTTT.

This clonotype has a handful of counts. This could be a read error, since a much larger clone is one nucleotide away. This chain uses TRBV20-1 with TRBJ2-6; 9 bases agree with TRBD1. The CDR3 extends over 18 amino acids. Germline CDR1 reads DFQATT; CDR2 reads SNEGSKA (reference sequence). The CDR3 DNA is TGCAGTGCTAGGGACTGGACAGGGGAGTCCTCTGGGGCCAACGTCCGGACTTTC. The encoded protein is CSARDWTGESSGANVRTF.

The V gene is TRBV21-1, the J gene TRBJ1-5. TRBV21-1 is a known pseudogene. CDR3 length equals 15 residues. In DNA form, the CDR3 reads TGTGCCAGCAGCAAAGTCCAGGACTGCTCCCAGCCCCAGCATTTT. Its protein product is CASSKVQDCSQPQHF.

The chain links TRBV7-9 to TRBJ2-7; 9 bases line up with TRBD2. Trimming removed 2 bases from V and 6 bases from J; junction bases left unmatched: 11. Germline-derived CDR1 and CDR2 are SEHNR and FQNEAQ (reference sequence). The CDR3 totals 16 residues. CDR3 nucleotide sequence: TGTGCCAGCAGCTTAACTAGCGGGCCCGGTATAGCCGAGCAGTACTTC. Amino acid sequence: CASSLTSGPGIAEQYF.

The genes are TRBV24-1 and TRBJ2-5; 10 bases are a match to TRBD2. Germline CDR1 is KGHDR and CDR2 is SFDVKD. V shed 2 bases and J 5 bases; nucleotides not matched to a gene: 7. The CDR3 consists of 16 residues. The CDR3 reads CATSDWTSGEVETQYF. The CDR3 nucleotides are TGTGCCACCAGTGATTGGACTAGCGGTGAAGTCGAGACCCAGTACTTC.

This clonotype was recorded at least ten times. The chain combines TRBV6-5 with TRBJ2-1, with D possibly matching TRBD2 (6 bases). V lost 6 bases, J lost 12 bases, and 15 bases lay in between. The CDR3 has 12 amino acids. Germline CDR1 and CDR2: MNHEY and SVGAGI. CDR3 nucleotide sequence: TGTGCCAGCAGCACTGCGGGGCTTATGCAGTTCTTC. It encodes CASSTAGLMQFF.

This clonotype was seen ten or more times. The chain uses TRBV30 and TRBJ2-1; D gene uncertain. The length of the CDR3 is 11 residues. The germline V gene has CDR1 GTSNPN and CDR2 SVGIG (reference sequence). V was clipped by 8 bases and J by 4 bases, with 9 bases between them. CDR3 DNA sequence: TGTGCCGCGACAAGATACAATGAGCAGTTCTTC. It yields the protein CAATRYNEQFF.

The rearrangement joins TRBV11-2 to TRBJ1-1; the D gene is possibly TRBD1 (6 bases). Trimming left V 2 bases short and J 5 bases short, with 9 bases between. This CDR3 is built from 13 residues. Germline-derived CDR1 and CDR2 are SGHAT and FQNNGV. This CDR3 is CASSLFQGTEAFF. For the CDR3, the DNA is TGTGCCAGCAGCTTATTTCAGGGGACTGAAGCTTTCTTT.